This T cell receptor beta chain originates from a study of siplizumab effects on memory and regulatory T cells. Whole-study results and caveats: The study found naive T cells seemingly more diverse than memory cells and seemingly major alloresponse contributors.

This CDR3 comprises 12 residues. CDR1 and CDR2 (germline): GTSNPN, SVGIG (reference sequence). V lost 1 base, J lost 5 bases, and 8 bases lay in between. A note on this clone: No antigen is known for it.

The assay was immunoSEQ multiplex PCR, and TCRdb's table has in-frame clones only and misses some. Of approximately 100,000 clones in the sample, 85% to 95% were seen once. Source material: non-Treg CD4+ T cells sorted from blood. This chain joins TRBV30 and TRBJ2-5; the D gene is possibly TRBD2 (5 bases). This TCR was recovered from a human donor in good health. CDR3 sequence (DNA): TGTGCCTGGAGTGGGCCGGGGGAGACCCAGTACTTC. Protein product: CAWSGPGETQYF.